Below are 20 T cell receptor beta chains sequenced from a single sample in a study of T cells in Graves' hyperthyroidism and ophthalmopathy. Amplification targeted TCR beta CDR3 regions from RNA transcripts. HTBI primers were used for first-round RT-PCR of the TCR CDR3. TCRdb used MiXCR to reprocess the multiplex PCR reads, holding one entry per CDR3 protein. The data show around 350,000 distinct CDR3 sequences, 13% seen once. The sample taken for sequencing was blood. Receptor source: a woman between 18 and 29 years old with Graves' hyperthyroidism.

The chain couples TRBV5-4 to TRBJ2-1; no reliable D call. The CDR3 sequence is 12 residues long. Per the germline V gene, CDR1 is SGHNT and CDR2 is YYREEE (reference sequence). Trimming removed 0 bases at V and 9 bases at J, with 7 bases between. This CDR3 reads CASSLDRGEQFF. As DNA, the CDR3 is TGTGCCAGCAGCTTGGATCGTGGTGAGCAGTTCTTC.

Many counts were recorded for this clonotype. The chain combines TRBV6-1 with TRBJ1-1, with D perhaps TRBD1 (6 bases). The CDR3 extends over 13 amino acids. Germline V lookup: CDR1 MNHNS, CDR2 SASEGT. With 7 bases removed from V and 4 bases from J, the gap between germline ends came to 13 bases. CDR3 sequence: CASTIDRSTEAFF. CDR3 DNA sequence: TGTGCCAGCACCATAGACAGGTCCACTGAAGCTTTCTTT.

Comments on this clonotype: A read error may be the cause here, since a much bigger clone is one base away. The V and J genes are TRBV10-3 and TRBJ2-5; D is perhaps TRBD1 (5 bases). Per germline, CDR1 ENHRY and CDR2 SYGVKD. This CDR3 spans 12 amino acids. The CDR3 protein is CAIARVQEAQYF. The CDR3 DNA follows: TGTGCCATCGCCAGGGTACAAGAGGCCCAGTACTTC.

Comments on this clonotype: This sequence may be a read error, since a much larger clone differs from it by one base. The rearrangement links TRBV28 to TRBJ2-5; D is undetermined. Trimming took off 11 bases at V and 4 bases at J, with 20 bases between the two ends. CDR3 length: 14 residues. Germline lookup yields CDR1 MDHEN and CDR2 SYDVKM. The CDR3 nucleotides read TGTGCCGGCAATGACTCGGGTTTCCCAGAGACCCAGTACTTC. It translates to CAGNDSGFPETQYF.

There are a few counts of this clonotype. J is TRBJ1-3 and V is TRBV20-1; D not certain. The CDR3 consists of 17 residues. V gave up 3 bases and J gave up 0 bases, with 18 bases separating them. Germline V gene sequence: CDR1 DFQATT, CDR2 SNEGSKA (reference sequence). The CDR3 bases are TGCAGTGCTAGGGCCGCGCGTGGGAACCACTCTGGAAACACCATATATTTT. Translated: CSARAARGNHSGNTIYF.

This clonotype came up many times. V gene TRBV12-5 combines with J gene TRBJ2-1; D tentatively reads TRBD1 or TRBD2 (5 bases each). V dropped 6 bases and J dropped 9 bases, with 18 bases sitting between them. The CDR3 consists of 14 residues. Germline CDR1 LGHNT, CDR2 FRNRAP. The DNA of the CDR3 is TGTGCTAGTGGGCAGCTTGAGGGGAAGGGTGAGCAGTTCTTC. Translated: CASGQLEGKGEQFF.

The chain employs TRBV20-1 and TRBJ2-3; TRBD2 matches at 8 bases. Losses at the gene ends were 4 bases for V and 6 bases for J; bases not matched to a gene: 9. CDR1 is DFQATT, CDR2 SNEGSKA, per germline (reference sequence). The CDR3 runs 14 residues. The CDR3 sequence is CSATAGGADDTQYF. The CDR3 coding sequence is TGCAGTGCTACCGCCGGGGGGGCCGATGATACGCAGTATTTT.

This clonotype was detected many times. This chain connects TRBV2 to TRBJ2-7; 11 bases agree with TRBD2. The CDR3 has 12 residues. The J segment lost 3 bases and the V segment lost 11 bases, leaving 3 bases of the junction unmatched. The germline gives CDR1 SNHLY, CDR2 FYNNEI. In DNA form, the CDR3 reads TGTGCCTTCGGGACTAGCGGCTACGAGCAGTACTTC. Translation: CAFGTSGYEQYF.

Only a few counts were recorded for this clonotype. V gene TRBV9 combines with J gene TRBJ1-5; the match to TRBD1 covers 7 bases. The CDR3 runs to 16 residues. Germline CDR1 and CDR2: SGDLS and YYNGEE. With 4 bases clipped from V and 2 bases from J, the junction kept 9 bases outside the gene matches. CDR3 DNA sequence: TGTGCCAGCAGCCAGGGGGGGGCAGGGGGCAATCAGCCCCAGCATTTT. It codes for CASSQGGAGGNQPQHF.

This clonotype was detected ten times or more. J is TRBJ2-7 and V is TRBV30, with 7 bases identical to TRBD1. Trimming removed 2 bases from V and 0 bases from J; junction bases left unmatched: 13. The CDR3 runs to 17 residues. Per the germline V gene, CDR1 is GTSNPN and CDR2 is SVGIG (reference sequence). The DNA of the CDR3 is TGTGCCTGGAGTCACCCCCTCAGGGGGACCACCTCCTACGAGCAGTACTTC. It specifies CAWSHPLRGTTSYEQYF.

On this clonotype: The junction differs from germline at one of its ends, possibly a read error. The chain recombines TRBV20-1 with TRBJ2-7; D remains ambiguous. The CDR3 has 11 residues. Germline V gene lookup returns CDR1 DFQATT and CDR2 SNEGSKA (reference sequence). The DNA of the CDR3 is TGCAGTGCGAGAGGTATCTACGAGCAGTACTTC. This encodes CSARGIYEQYF.

This clonotype appeared many times. The CDR3 DNA follows: TGTGCCAGCAGCTCGGGAGGGGGAGTCCTTACTGTCTACGAGCAGTACTTC. This codes for CASSSGGGVLTVYEQYF. This chain connects TRBV7-8 to TRBJ2-7; 8 bases map to TRBD2. CDR3 length equals 17 residues. The V segment lost 4 bases and the J segment 3 bases; nucleotides outside the gene matches: 14. Looked up from germline, CDR1 is SGHVS and CDR2 is FQNEAQ.

The rearrangement uses TRBV20-1 and TRBJ2-5; TRBD2 aligns across 15 bases. The V gene end was trimmed by 6 bases and the J gene end by 2 bases; junction bases not matched to a gene: 4. Germline V lookup: CDR1 DFQATT, CDR2 SNEGSKA (reference sequence). CDR3 length: 15 residues. CDR3 coding DNA: TGCAGTGCAGACGGACTAGCGGGAGGGCAAGAGACCCAGTACTTC. This encodes CSADGLAGGQETQYF.

There are many counts of this clonotype. The V call is TRBV20-1, the J call TRBJ2-1, with no clear D. Germline lookup yields CDR1 DFQATT and CDR2 SNEGSKA (reference sequence). V was clipped by 5 bases and J by 3 bases, with 5 bases between them. The CDR3 is 11 amino acids. This CDR3 is CSAPDYNEQFF. The CDR3, as DNA: TGCAGTGCTCCAGACTACAATGAGCAGTTCTTC.

This clonotype was seen a handful of times. One end of the junction does not line up with germline, which may come from a read error. The chain carries TRBV20-1 and TRBJ1-4; no reliable D call. Germline V gene lookup returns CDR1 DFQATT and CDR2 SNEGSKA (reference sequence). This CDR3 is 11 amino acids long. CDR3 in DNA: TGCAATGCTAGAGTCCGAGAGAAACTGTTTTTT. Protein: CNARVREKLFF.

This clonotype came up many times. The rearrangement links TRBV11-2 to TRBJ2-7; 7 positions match TRBD1. Germline V lookup: CDR1 SGHAT, CDR2 FQNNGV. Germline trimming cut 3 bases from V and 3 bases from J; bases unmatched to any gene: 5. This CDR3 spans 14 amino acids. The CDR3 DNA sequence: TGTGCCAGCAGCTTCCCCGACAGGGTCTACGAGCAGTACTTC. This translates into CASSFPDRVYEQYF. Complete variable domain (other parts from reference TRBV11-2 and TRBJ2-7): EAGVAQSPRYKIIEKRQSVAFWCNPISGHATLYWYQQILGQGPKLLIQFQNNGVVDDSQLPKDRFSAERLKGVDSTLKIQPAKLEDSAVYLCASSFPDRVYEQYFGPGTRLTVT.

This clonotype was seen repeatedly, ten times or more. The V gene is TRBV27, the J gene TRBJ2-7; 14 nucleotides align to TRBD2. Looked up from germline, CDR1 is MNHEY and CDR2 is SMNVEV (reference sequence). The CDR3 is 12 residues long. The CDR3 reads CAGLAGAGEQYF. The CDR3 DNA follows: TGTGCGGGACTAGCGGGAGCGGGCGAGCAGTACTTC.

There are many counts of this clonotype. The junction and the germline gene differ at one end; a read error may be behind it. V gene TRBV7-7 combines with J gene TRBJ2-5; D uncertain. The germline V gene has CDR1 SSHAT and CDR2 FNYEAQ (reference sequence). This CDR3 contains 14 residues. CDR3 protein: CASSLGILQETQYF. The CDR3 DNA reads as TGTGCTAGCAGCTTAGGGATTCTCCAAGAGACCCAGTACTTC.

This clonotype was observed many times. The chain couples TRBV7-9 to TRBJ2-7; 12 bases match TRBD2. J was trimmed by 6 bases and V by 5 bases; bases with no gene match: 8. Germline V gene sequence: CDR1 SEHNR, CDR2 FQNEAQ (reference sequence). This CDR3 comprises 15 residues. The CDR3 DNA sequence: TGTGCCAGCAGCAGACTAGCGGGAGCGTCTGGCGAGCAGTACTTC. It encodes CASSRLAGASGEQYF.

This clonotype was counted many times. The chain couples TRBV5-6 to TRBJ1-5, with TRBD1 as a possible D gene (6 bases). The CDR3 is 14 amino acids. Germline-derived CDR1 and CDR2 are SGHDT and YYEEEE. V was trimmed by 4 bases and J by 2 bases, leaving 10 bases between them. CDR3 nucleotides: TGTGCCAGCAGCATACAGGGACGCAATCAGCCCCAGCATTTT. Translated, it gives CASSIQGRNQPQHF.